This entry features one T cell receptor beta chain sequence. This sample stems from a study of technical replicates of blood from a handful of donors. Trimming took 4 bases from V and 2 from J; bases not matched to a gene: 4. CDR1 and CDR2 (germline): SNHLY, FYNNEI. The CDR3 contains 14 residues. Produced via immunoSEQ multiplex PCR; TCRdb's table is partial and in-frame only. The sample contains under 95,000 clones, less than 95% of which appear only once. The sequence came from a human donor in good health. The sample was T cells isolated from PBMCs. V is TRBV2 and J is TRBJ2-7; TRBD1 matches 8 bases. The CDR3 sequence is CASSGGQVPYEQYF. CDR3 sequence (DNA): TGTGCCAGCAGTGGGGGACAGGTACCCTACGAGCAGTACTTC.